The 19 T cell receptor beta chains below all came from one sample that was sequenced in a study of T cell responses to AZD1222 COVID-19 vaccine. Only in-frame clones appear in the TCRdb table, and some are missing; sequencing was by immunoSEQ multiplex PCR. The table shows fewer than 120,000 clones, with about 81% occurring only once. The input for sequencing was peripheral blood, taken on day 0 of AZD1222 vaccination. All receptors derive from an adult in good health.

The V gene is TRBV2, the J gene TRBJ1-5; D remains unclear. Germline V gene lookup returns CDR1 SNHLY and CDR2 FYNNEI. The V end was cut by 4 bases, the J end by 0 bases, with 13 bases between. The CDR3 totals 16 residues. This CDR3 is CASSALGGSSNQPQHF. DNA of the CDR3: TGTGCCAGCAGTGCCCTAGGTGGGAGTAGCAATCAGCCCCAGCATTTT.

The CDR3 is CASSLIQTGRSSPLHF. As DNA, the CDR3 is TGTGCCAGCAGCCTCATCCAGACAGGGCGAAGCTCACCCCTCCACTTT. The V gene is TRBV5-6, the J gene TRBJ1-6; 7 nucleotides match TRBD1. Germline loops: CDR1 SGHDT, CDR2 YYEEEE. J lost 10 bases, V lost 4 bases, and 14 bases had no gene match. The CDR3 has 16 amino acids.

The chain has TRBV7-6 and TRBJ2-1, with D perhaps matching TRBD1 (5 bases). Germline V gives CDR1 SGHVS, CDR2 FNYEAQ. This CDR3 region has 12 residues. Trimming shortened V by 4 bases and J by 9 bases, and 10 bases separated the two germline ends. The CDR3 coding sequence is TGTGCCAGCAGCTCAGGGAACGGTGAGCAGTTCTTC. Its protein product is CASSSGNGEQFF.

V is TRBV6-2 or TRBV6-3 and J is TRBJ2-5, with 7 bases aligning to TRBD1. CDR3 size: 13 residues. CDR1 and CDR2 (germline): MNHEY, SVGEGT. V lost 4 bases to trimming and J lost 4 bases; unmatched junction nucleotides: 3. CDR3 in DNA: TGTGCCAGCAGTTGGGACAGCCTAGAGACCCAGTACTTC. Amino acid sequence: CASSWDSLETQYF.

The rearrangement links TRBV28 to TRBJ1-5, with 12 positions matching TRBD1. The junction had 12 bases not matched to a gene; V was cut back by 4 bases and J by 8 bases. This CDR3 has 17 residues. Germline V CDR1 and CDR2: MDHEN, SYDVKM. CDR3 sequence: CASSSSGTGGAMKPQHF. DNA for the CDR3: TGTGCCAGCAGTTCCTCCGGGACAGGGGGCGCGATGAAGCCCCAGCATTTT.

The CDR3 DNA sequence: TGTGCCAGCAGCTTAACTAACAGTTTAAATCAGCCCCAGCATTTT. This gives the protein CASSLTNSLNQPQHF. J is TRBJ1-5 and V is TRBV11-2, with no clear D. Trimming stripped 2 bases from V and 4 bases from J, with 12 bases between. Germline CDR1 reads SGHAT; CDR2 reads FQNNGV. The length of the CDR3 is 15 residues.

This clone appeared a few times. The rearrangement uses TRBV28 and TRBJ2-3; D may match TRBD1 or TRBD2 (5 bases each). V was cut by 2 bases and J by 3 bases, with 9 bases left in between. Germline CDR1 reads MDHEN; CDR2 reads SYDVKM. CDR3 length equals 14 residues. CDR3 sequence (DNA): TGTGCCAGCAGTTTACCGGGACGGACAGATACGCAGTATTTT. Translation: CASSLPGRTDTQYF.

This chain connects TRBV3-1 (or the pseudogene TRBV3-2) to TRBJ2-1, with 12 bases fitting TRBD2. With V trimmed by 2 bases and J by 6 bases, 2 bases remained unmatched. The CDR3 totals 15 residues. Germline V gene data show CDR1 as LGHDT and CDR2 as YNNKEL (reference sequence). As DNA, the CDR3 is TGTGCCAGCAGCCAACAACTAGCGGGAGGCAATGAGCAGTTCTTC. Translation gives CASSQQLAGGNEQFF.

This clone occurred once. The CDR3 protein is CARRPIYRGDTEAFF. In DNA, the CDR3 is TGCGCCAGGAGACCAATCTACAGGGGGGACACTGAAGCTTTCTTT. The J gene is TRBJ1-1, the V gene TRBV5-1; 8 bases line up with TRBD1. CDR3 length equals 15 residues. Germline V gene lookup returns CDR1 SGHRS and CDR2 YFSETQ. The V segment lost 8 bases and the J segment 3 bases; nucleotides outside the gene matches: 12.

This chain joins TRBV9 and TRBJ2-7; D perhaps matches TRBD2 (6 bases). The CDR3 has 15 amino acids. Germline loops: CDR1 SGDLS, CDR2 YYNGEE. Trimming removed 0 bases at V and 6 bases at J, with 16 bases between. CDR3 nucleotide sequence: TGTGCCAGCAGCGTAGACGAGCTCACCGGGGGCGAGCAGTACTTC. It translates to CASSVDELTGGEQYF.

Regarding this clone: The sample carries other DNA sequences with the same CDR3. This chain links TRBV3-1 (or the pseudogene TRBV3-2) with TRBJ2-7; tentative D call: TRBD2 (6 bases). The CDR3 has 13 residues. Per the germline V gene, CDR1 is LGHDT and CDR2 is YNNKEL (reference sequence). V shed 3 bases and J shed 2 bases, with 8 bases lying between them. CDR3 bases: TGTGCCAGCAGCCAGGGGGGTCCCTACGAGCAGTACTTC. Translating gives CASSQGGPYEQYF.

V is TRBV28 and J is TRBJ1-4; TRBD1 might be the D (5 bases). V dropped 8 bases and J dropped 4 bases, with 11 bases sitting between them. CDR3 size: 13 residues. Germline values: CDR1 MDHEN, CDR2 SYDVKM. The CDR3: CASRDGGNEKLFF. The CDR3 DNA is TGTGCCAGCCGGGACGGCGGTAATGAAAAACTGTTTTTT.

In its sample, this clone was seen a few times. The gene calls are TRBV4-3 and TRBJ1-5, with D uncertain. Germline-derived CDR1 and CDR2 are LGHNA and YSLEER. The CDR3 contains 13 residues. V shed 4 bases and J shed 5 bases, with 9 bases lying between them. The DNA of the CDR3 is TGCGCCAGCAGCCTGAGACTGCATCAGCCCCAGCATTTT. Translated, it gives CASSLRLHQPQHF.

This chain uses TRBV6-5 with TRBJ1-5, with 7 bases identical to TRBD1. This CDR3 is built from 16 residues. With V trimmed by 4 bases and J by 1 base, 7 bases remained unmatched. Germline V gives CDR1 MNHEY, CDR2 SVGAGI. The CDR3 sequence: CASSFPKGASNQPQHF. The CDR3 DNA follows: TGTGCCAGCAGTTTCCCTAAGGGGGCCAGCAATCAGCCCCAGCATTTT.

This clone was observed a few times. The chain uses TRBV21-1 and TRBJ1-3. TRBV21-1 is a listed pseudogene. This CDR3 comprises 18 residues. The CDR3 sequence is CASSSPRPGARSGNTIYF. CDR3 nucleotides: TGTGCCAGCAGCAGTCCCCGTCCGGGGGCGAGATCTGGAAACACCATATATTTT.

J is TRBJ1-1 and V is TRBV12-3 or TRBV12-4, with D unresolved. Deletions cut 4 bases from V and 7 bases from J, with 7 bases between. There are 11 residues in the CDR3. CDR3 sequence: CASSSGIEAFF. The CDR3 DNA is TGTGCCAGCAGTTCCGGGATTGAAGCTTTCTTT.

The V call is TRBV19, the J call TRBJ1-5, with D possibly being TRBD1 (5 bases). The CDR3 contains 14 residues. Per the germline V gene, CDR1 is LNHDA and CDR2 is SQIVND (reference sequence). V lost 7 bases and J lost 0, with 10 bases in between. The CDR3 DNA is TGTGCCAGTAAACGGGACGGTAGCAATCAGCCCCAGCATTTT. Encoded protein: CASKRDGSNQPQHF.

This clone was counted a few times. The chain is built from TRBV14 and TRBJ1-2; 7 nucleotides line up with TRBD1. The J segment lost 7 bases and the V segment lost 3 bases, leaving 14 bases of the junction unmatched. The CDR3 extends over 16 amino acids. The germline gives CDR1 SGHDN, CDR2 FVKESK. The CDR3 sequence is CASSQFTGVSGGGYTF. For the CDR3, the DNA is TGTGCCAGCAGCCAGTTCACAGGGGTCTCGGGAGGTGGCTACACCTTC.

This clone was counted between two and nine times. The chain has TRBV5-1 and TRBJ2-6; 14 nucleotides match TRBD2. This CDR3 is 18 amino acids long. Trimming removed 4 bases from V and 2 bases from J; junction bases left unmatched: 5. Germline values: CDR1 SGHRS, CDR2 YFSETQ. CDR3 sequence reads: CASSKTSGRATGANVLTF. CDR3 coding DNA: TGCGCCAGCAGCAAGACTAGCGGGAGGGCCACTGGGGCCAACGTCCTGACTTTC.